Sequencing of this T cell receptor beta chain was carried out in a study of CD8+ T cells in alopecia areata. Study information: Dosing with tofacitinib proceeded for 6 to 18 months, followed by 6 months off drug.

Study-level points and caveats: Scalp samples also yield sequences of resident alphabeta T cells from normal skin. Scalp clonality and expanded CD8+ clones among the top 100 were significantly decreased by tofacitinib.

Treatment defined: oral pan-JAK inhibitor, 5-10 mg twice daily. To note about this clone: Its antigen is unknown.

The CDR3 runs to 16 residues. Trimming stripped 1 base from V and 2 bases from J, with 12 bases between. The germline CDR1 and CDR2 sequences are SQVTM and ANQGSEA. In each case, RNA was isolated and then reverse transcribed into cDNA as the sequencing template. TCRdb's copy holds only in-frame clones and misses some; the assay was immunoSEQ multiplex PCR. In the table there are about 140,000 clones, about 88% of which are singletons. The source material was CD8+ T cells sorted from blood, sampled at week 4, from a patient treated with tofacitinib. The chain joins TRBV29-1 to TRBJ2-6, with D maybe TRBD1 (6 bases). This receptor was identified in a human donor with alopecia areata. The CDR3 protein is CSVEVPSGAGANVLTF. CDR3 DNA: TGCAGCGTTGAAGTTCCATCAGGGGCTGGGGCCAACGTCCTGACTTTC.